Listed below are T cell receptor beta chains from one sample, sequenced in a study of molecular identifiers for immune sequencing clone quantification. From the PCR reads, TCRdb called clonotypes with MiXCR, one entry per CDR3 protein. The data contain a few hundred thousand distinct CDR3 sequences, 24% of them singletons. Specimen: naive CD8+ T cells from blood, with Jurkat cell RNA spiked in. The origin of the receptors is a human donor in good health. Some libraries in this study had Jurkat cell RNA spiked in. Each CDR3 is given with its conserved first and last residue. Each record gives: D gene, clone size, J gene, V gene, CDR3 protein, CDR3 DNA. D genes are given only for firm matches. Clone size is shown for a subset of rows, as once, few, many or a class of expanded clone.

d_call: TRBD1; clone_size: few; j_call: TRBJ1-1; v_call: TRBV10-2; cdr3_aa: CASSEGDSTEAFF; cdr3_nt: TGCGCCAGCAGTGAGGGGGACAGCACTGAAGCTTTCTTT
d_call: TRBD1; clone_size: many; j_call: TRBJ1-5; v_call: TRBV19; cdr3_aa: CASTETGGNQPQHF; cdr3_nt: TGTGCCAGTACCGAGACAGGGGGAAATCAGCCCCAGCATTTT
d_call: .; clone_size: once; j_call: TRBJ2-7; v_call: TRBV4-1; cdr3_aa: CASSQDTGEWYEQYF; cdr3_nt: TGCGCCAGCAGCCAGGACACCGGGGAGTGGTACGAGCAGTACTTC
d_call: .; clone_size: .; j_call: TRBJ2-1; v_call: TRBV7-8; cdr3_aa: CASSSDSGSSRNEQFF; cdr3_nt: TGTGCCAGCAGCTCAGATTCCGGCTCCTCCCGGAATGAGCAGTTCTTC
d_call: .; clone_size: .; j_call: TRBJ1-2; v_call: TRBV7-6; cdr3_aa: CASSSSEQSSYYGYTF; cdr3_nt: TGTGCCAGCAGTAGTTCCGAACAGTCCTCCTACTATGGCTACACCTTC
d_call: .; clone_size: .; j_call: TRBJ2-2; v_call: TRBV27; cdr3_aa: CASSFWNGELFF; cdr3_nt: TGTGCCAGCAGTTTTTGGAACGGGGAGCTGTTTTTT
d_call: .; clone_size: .; j_call: TRBJ2-7; v_call: TRBV6-2/TRBV6-3; cdr3_aa: CASRTGSPEQYF; cdr3_nt: TGTGCCAGCAGGACGGGAAGTCCCGAGCAGTACTTC
d_call: .; clone_size: few; j_call: TRBJ2-7; v_call: TRBV2; cdr3_aa: CASRGGAQYEQYF; cdr3_nt: TGTGCCAGCAGAGGGGGGGCGCAGTACGAGCAGTACTTC
d_call: TRBD1; clone_size: few; j_call: TRBJ2-5; v_call: TRBV19; cdr3_aa: CASSTGVETQYF; cdr3_nt: TGTGCCAGTAGCACAGGGGTAGAGACCCAGTACTTC
d_call: .; clone_size: many; j_call: TRBJ2-7; v_call: TRBV28; cdr3_aa: CASSLGGWGYEQYF; cdr3_nt: TGTGCCAGCAGTTTAGGGGGCTGGGGGTACGAGCAGTACTTC
d_call: .; clone_size: few; j_call: TRBJ2-2; v_call: TRBV7-6; cdr3_aa: CASSLIGTISANTGELFF; cdr3_nt: TGTGCCAGCAGCTTGATCGGTACCATCTCTGCGAACACCGGGGAGCTGTTTTTT
d_call: .; clone_size: .; j_call: TRBJ1-1; v_call: TRBV27; cdr3_aa: CASRTLTRGFATEAFF; cdr3_nt: TGTGCCAGCCGAACCTTGACAAGGGGTTTCGCCACTGAAGCTTTCTTT
d_call: .; clone_size: many; j_call: TRBJ2-4; v_call: TRBV7-2; cdr3_aa: CASSLEGLLAKNIQYF; cdr3_nt: TGTGCCAGCAGCTTAGAGGGTCTGCTAGCCAAAAACATTCAGTACTTC
d_call: .; clone_size: .; j_call: TRBJ2-7; v_call: TRBV7-9; cdr3_aa: CASSLTVTAPHEQYF; cdr3_nt: TGTGCCAGCAGCTTAACCGTCACAGCCCCCCACGAGCAGTACTTC
d_call: .; clone_size: .; j_call: TRBJ2-3; v_call: TRBV19; cdr3_aa: CPSSRDSLSTDTQYF; cdr3_nt: TGTCCCAGTAGTAGGGACTCCCTTAGCACAGATACGCAGTATTTT
d_call: .; clone_size: many; j_call: TRBJ2-7; v_call: TRBV20-1; cdr3_aa: CSARDSGSYEQYF; cdr3_nt: TGCAGTGCTAGAGATAGCGGTTCCTACGAGCAGTACTTC
d_call: TRBD1; clone_size: few; j_call: TRBJ1-1; v_call: TRBV5-1; cdr3_aa: CASSRDSLDPEAFF; cdr3_nt: TGCGCCAGCAGCAGGGACAGCCTGGACCCTGAAGCTTTCTTT
d_call: TRBD1; clone_size: many; j_call: TRBJ1-4; v_call: TRBV2; cdr3_aa: CASNDRGTELFF; cdr3_nt: TGTGCCAGCAACGACCGCGGGACAGAACTGTTTTTT